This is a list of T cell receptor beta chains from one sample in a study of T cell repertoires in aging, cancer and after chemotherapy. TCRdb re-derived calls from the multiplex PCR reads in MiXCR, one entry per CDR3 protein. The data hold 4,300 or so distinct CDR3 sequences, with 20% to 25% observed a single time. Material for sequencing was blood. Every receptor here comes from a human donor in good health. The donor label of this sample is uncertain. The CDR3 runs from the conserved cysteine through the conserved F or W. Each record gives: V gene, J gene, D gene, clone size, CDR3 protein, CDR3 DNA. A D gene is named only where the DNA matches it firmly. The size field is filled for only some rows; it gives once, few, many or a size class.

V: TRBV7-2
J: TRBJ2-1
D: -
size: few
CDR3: CASSFLDEQFF
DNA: TGTGCCAGCAGCTTCCTAGACGAGCAGTTCTTC

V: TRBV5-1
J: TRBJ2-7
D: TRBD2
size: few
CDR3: CASSPNGLAGVVEQYF
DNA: TGCGCCAGCAGCCCCAACGGACTAGCGGGAGTCGTCGAGCAGTACTTC

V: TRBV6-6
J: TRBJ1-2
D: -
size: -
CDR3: CATDRMGVDGYTF
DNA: TGTGCCACCGATCGTATGGGGGTAGATGGCTACACCTTC

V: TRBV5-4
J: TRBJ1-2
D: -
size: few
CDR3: CASSLDRGGTSGYTF
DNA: TGTGCCAGCAGCTTGGATCGGGGGGGCACCTCTGGCTACACCTTC

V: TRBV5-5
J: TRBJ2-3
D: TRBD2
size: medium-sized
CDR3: CASSLILSGRTDTQYF
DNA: TGTGCCAGCAGCTTGATTCTTAGCGGGAGAACAGATACGCAGTATTTT

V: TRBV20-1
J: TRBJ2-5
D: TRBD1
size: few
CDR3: CSARDSQYRGRSQETQYF
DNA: TGCAGTGCTAGAGATTCTCAGTACAGGGGGCGCTCCCAAGAGACCCAGTACTTC

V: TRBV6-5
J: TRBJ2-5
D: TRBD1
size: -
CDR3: CASSYGTGGAETQYF
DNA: TGTGCCAGCAGTTACGGGACAGGGGGGGCAGAGACCCAGTACTTC

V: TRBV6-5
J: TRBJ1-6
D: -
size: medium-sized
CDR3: CASRVRLTNGGSPLHF
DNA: TGTGCCAGCCGAGTTAGACTTACCAATGGCGGATCACCCCTCCACTTT

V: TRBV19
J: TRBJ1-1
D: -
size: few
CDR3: CAGGGTEAFF
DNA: TGTGCCGGGGGTGGCACTGAAGCTTTCTTT

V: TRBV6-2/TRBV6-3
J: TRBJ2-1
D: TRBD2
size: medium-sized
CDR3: CASSPGGSSWYEQFF
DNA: TGTGCCAGCAGCCCCGGGGGGAGCTCTTGGTATGAGCAGTTCTTC

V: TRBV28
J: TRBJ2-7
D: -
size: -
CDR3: CASSYPGLISYEQYF
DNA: TGTGCCAGCAGTTACCCAGGGCTTATTTCCTACGAGCAGTACTTC

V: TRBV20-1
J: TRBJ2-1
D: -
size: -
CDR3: CSARPNGLSSYNEQFF
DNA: TGCAGTGCTAGACCGAATGGCCTGAGCTCCTACAATGAGCAGTTCTTC

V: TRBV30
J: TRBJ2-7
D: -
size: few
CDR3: CAWGGPTYEQYF
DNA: TGTGCCTGGGGGGGACCGACTTACGAGCAGTACTTC

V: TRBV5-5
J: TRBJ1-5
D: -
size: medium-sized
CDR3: CASSLGRSYSNQPQHF
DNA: TGTGCCAGCAGCTTAGGCAGATCTTATAGCAATCAGCCCCAGCATTTT

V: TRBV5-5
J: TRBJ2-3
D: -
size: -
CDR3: CASSLGGATDTQYF
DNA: TGTGCCAGCAGCTTAGGGGGGGCCACAGATACGCAGTATTTT

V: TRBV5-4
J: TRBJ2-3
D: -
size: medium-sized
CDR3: CASSPLAVSTDTQYF
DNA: TGTGCCAGCAGCCCACTCGCGGTTAGCACAGATACGCAGTATTTT

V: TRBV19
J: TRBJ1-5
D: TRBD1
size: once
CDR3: CASTLAGQVNQPQHF
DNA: TGTGCCAGCACCCTAGCAGGACAGGTAAATCAGCCCCAGCATTTT

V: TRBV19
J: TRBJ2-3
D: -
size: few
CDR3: CASVLSGASTDTQYF
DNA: TGTGCCAGCGTTTTGAGCGGAGCTAGCACAGATACGCAGTATTTT

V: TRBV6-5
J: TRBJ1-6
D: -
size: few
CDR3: CASSYRTANSPLHF
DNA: TGTGCCAGCAGTTACAGGACAGCAAATTCACCCCTCCACTTT

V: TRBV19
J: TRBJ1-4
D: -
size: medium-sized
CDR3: CASSNGYGANEKLFF
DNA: TGTGCCAGTAGTAACGGTTACGGGGCTAATGAAAAACTGTTTTTT

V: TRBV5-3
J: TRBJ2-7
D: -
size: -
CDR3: CARSLAPLRGKWWEQYF
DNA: TGTGCCAGAAGCTTGGCCCCCCTCAGGGGTAAATGGTGGGAGCAGTACTTC

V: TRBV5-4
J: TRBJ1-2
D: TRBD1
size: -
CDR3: CASSLAGGAYGYTF
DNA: TGTGCCAGCAGCTTGGCAGGGGGTGCCTATGGCTACACCTTC

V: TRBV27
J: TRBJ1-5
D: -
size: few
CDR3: CASSLLGQPQHF
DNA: TGTGCCAGCAGTTTACTGGGGCAGCCCCAGCATTTT

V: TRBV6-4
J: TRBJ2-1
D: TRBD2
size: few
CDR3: CASSDDSSGGAGEQFF
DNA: TGTGCCAGCAGTGACGATTCTAGCGGGGGGGCAGGTGAGCAGTTCTTC

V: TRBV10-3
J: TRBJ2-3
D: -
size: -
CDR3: CAISEGFGEPDTLYF
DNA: TGTGCCATCAGTGAGGGTTTCGGAGAGCCAGATACGCTGTATTTT

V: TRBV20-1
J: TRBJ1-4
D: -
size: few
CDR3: CSARDGLGEKLFF
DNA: TGCAGTGCTAGGGACGGATTAGGGGAAAAACTGTTTTTT

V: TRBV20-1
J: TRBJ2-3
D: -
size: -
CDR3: CSAIPGRGTDTQYF
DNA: TGCAGTGCTATCCCCGGGAGAGGAACAGATACGCAGTATTTT

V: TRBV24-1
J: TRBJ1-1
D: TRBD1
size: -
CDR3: CATSDTAGQGRENTEAFF
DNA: TGTGCCACCAGTGATACCGCGGGACAGGGAAGGGAGAACACTGAAGCTTTCTTT

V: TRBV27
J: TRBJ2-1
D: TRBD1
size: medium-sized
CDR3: CASSPTGVNEQFF
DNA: TGTGCCAGCAGCCCGACAGGGGTCAATGAGCAGTTCTTC

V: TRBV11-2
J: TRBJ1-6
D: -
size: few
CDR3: CASSFSGGPLHF
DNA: TGTGCCAGCAGCTTTTCGGGTGGACCCCTCCACTTT

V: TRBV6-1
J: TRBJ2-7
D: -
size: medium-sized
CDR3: CASSESAASPAYEQYF
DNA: TGTGCCAGCAGTGAGTCGGCTGCCTCACCCGCTTACGAGCAGTACTTC

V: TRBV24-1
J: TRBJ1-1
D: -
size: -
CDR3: CATNSGGGLDTEAFF
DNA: TGTGCCACCAATTCTGGGGGGGGGTTGGACACTGAAGCTTTCTTT

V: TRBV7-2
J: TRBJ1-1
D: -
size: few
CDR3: CASSSKLHTEAFF
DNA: TGTGCCAGCAGCTCGAAACTACACACTGAAGCTTTCTTT

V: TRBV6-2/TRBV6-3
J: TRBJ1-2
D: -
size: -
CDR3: CASGKAGTALGANYGYTF
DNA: TGTGCCAGCGGAAAAGCCGGGACTGCCTTGGGAGCTAACTATGGCTACACCTTC

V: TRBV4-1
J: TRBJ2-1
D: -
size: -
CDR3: CASSRGPEGNEQFF
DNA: TGCGCCAGCAGCCGAGGCCCGGAGGGGAATGAGCAGTTCTTC

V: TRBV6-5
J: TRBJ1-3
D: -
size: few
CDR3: CASSYAAGISGNTIYF
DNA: TGTGCCAGCAGTTACGCGGCAGGGATCTCTGGAAACACCATATATTTT

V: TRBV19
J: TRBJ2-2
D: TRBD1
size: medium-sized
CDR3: CASSIRQGIGGELFF
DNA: TGTGCCAGTAGTATTAGACAGGGGATCGGCGGGGAGCTGTTTTTT

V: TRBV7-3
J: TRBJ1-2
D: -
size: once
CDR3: CASSLSGDGGYTF
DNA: TGTGCCAGCAGCTTAAGTGGGGATGGGGGCTACACCTTC

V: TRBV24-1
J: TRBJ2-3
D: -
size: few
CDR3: CATSVGGTQYF
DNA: TGTGCCACCAGTGTGGGTGGGACGCAGTATTTT

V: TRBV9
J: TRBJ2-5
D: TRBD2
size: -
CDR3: CASSVGSLAGGLETQYF
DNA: TGTGCCAGCAGCGTAGGGAGTCTAGCGGGGGGGCTCGAGACCCAGTACTTC

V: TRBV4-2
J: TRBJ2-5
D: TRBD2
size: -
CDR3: CASSQPGLAGGASQETQYF
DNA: TGTGCCAGCAGCCAACCAGGACTAGCGGGGGGCGCAAGTCAAGAGACCCAGTACTTC

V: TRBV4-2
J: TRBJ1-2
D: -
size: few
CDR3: CASSPPNVGGGYTF
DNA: TGTGCCAGCAGCCCCCCGAATGTTGGCGGTGGCTACACCTTC

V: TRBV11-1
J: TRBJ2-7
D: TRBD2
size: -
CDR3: CASSLVGTSGLYEQYF
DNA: TGTGCCAGCAGCTTAGTGGGGACTAGCGGCCTATACGAGCAGTACTTC

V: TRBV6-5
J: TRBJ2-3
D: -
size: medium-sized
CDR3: CASGTGTDTQYF
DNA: TGTGCCAGCGGGACTGGCACAGATACGCAGTATTTT

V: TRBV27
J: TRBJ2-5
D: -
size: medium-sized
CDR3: CASSLSGLMGTQYF
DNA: TGTGCCAGCAGTTTATCTGGCCTCATGGGGACCCAGTACTTC

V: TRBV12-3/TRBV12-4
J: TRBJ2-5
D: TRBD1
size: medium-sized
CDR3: CASRRTGAETQYF
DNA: TGTGCCAGCAGACGGACAGGGGCTGAGACCCAGTACTTC

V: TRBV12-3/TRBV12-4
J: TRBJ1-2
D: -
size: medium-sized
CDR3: CASSLGLGGYTF
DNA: TGTGCCAGCAGTTTAGGGTTGGGTGGCTACACCTTC

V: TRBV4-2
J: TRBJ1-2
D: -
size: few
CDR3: CASSPESGKGGYTF
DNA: TGTGCCAGCAGCCCCGAGTCCGGGAAAGGGGGCTACACCTTC

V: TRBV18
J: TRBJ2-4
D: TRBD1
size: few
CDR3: CASSLDRVTKNIQYF
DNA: TGTGCCAGCTCACTGGACAGGGTAACCAAAAACATTCAGTACTTC

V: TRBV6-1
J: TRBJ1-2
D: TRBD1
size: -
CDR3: CASRPGGSRTAGYTF
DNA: TGTGCCAGCAGACCAGGGGGAAGTAGGACAGCTGGCTACACCTTC

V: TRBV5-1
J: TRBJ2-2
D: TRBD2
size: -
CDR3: CASSLGPVGTSGRANTGELFF
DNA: TGCGCCAGCAGCTTGGGCCCAGTGGGGACTAGCGGGCGCGCGAACACCGGGGAGCTGTTTTTT

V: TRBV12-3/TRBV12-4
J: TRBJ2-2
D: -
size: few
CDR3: CATSGAYIGELFF
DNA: TGTGCCACCAGTGGGGCCTACATCGGGGAGCTGTTTTTT

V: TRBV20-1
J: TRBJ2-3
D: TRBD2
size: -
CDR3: CSASPGGKLDTQYF
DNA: TGCAGTGCTAGCCCGGGGGGGAAGTTAGATACGCAGTATTTT

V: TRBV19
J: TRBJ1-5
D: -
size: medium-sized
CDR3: CASSQTGGGNQPQHF
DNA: TGTGCCAGTAGTCAAACAGGTGGGGGCAATCAGCCCCAGCATTTT

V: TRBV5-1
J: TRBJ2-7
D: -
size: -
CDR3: CASSLERVTYEQYF
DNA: TGCGCCAGCAGCTTGGAACGGGTTACCTACGAGCAGTACTTC

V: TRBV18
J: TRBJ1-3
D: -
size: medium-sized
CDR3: CASSQKDRTGNTIYF
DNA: TGTGCCAGCTCACAAAAGGACAGAACTGGAAACACCATATATTTT

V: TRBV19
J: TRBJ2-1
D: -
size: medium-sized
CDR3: CASSIDRMNEQFF
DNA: TGTGCCAGTAGTATAGATCGAATGAATGAGCAGTTCTTC

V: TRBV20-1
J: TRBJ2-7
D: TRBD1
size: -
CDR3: CSAYSIRDRANTEQYF
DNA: TGCAGTGCGTATTCCATCAGGGACAGGGCCAATACCGAGCAGTACTTC

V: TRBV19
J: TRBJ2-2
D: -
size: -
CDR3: CASSLPRSTGELFF
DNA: TGTGCCAGCAGCCTTCCTAGATCCACCGGGGAGCTGTTTTTT